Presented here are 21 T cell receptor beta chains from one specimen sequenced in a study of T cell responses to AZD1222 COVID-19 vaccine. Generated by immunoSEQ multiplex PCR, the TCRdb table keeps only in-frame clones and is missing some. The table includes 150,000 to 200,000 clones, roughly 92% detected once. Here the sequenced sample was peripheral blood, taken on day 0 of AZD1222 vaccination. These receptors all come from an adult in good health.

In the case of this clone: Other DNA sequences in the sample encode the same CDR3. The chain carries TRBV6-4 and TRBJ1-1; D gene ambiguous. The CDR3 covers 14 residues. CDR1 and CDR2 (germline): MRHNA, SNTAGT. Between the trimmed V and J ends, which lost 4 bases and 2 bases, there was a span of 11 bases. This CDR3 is CASSASPGNTEAFF. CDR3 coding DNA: TGTGCCAGCAGTGCCTCCCCGGGTAACACTGAAGCTTTCTTT.

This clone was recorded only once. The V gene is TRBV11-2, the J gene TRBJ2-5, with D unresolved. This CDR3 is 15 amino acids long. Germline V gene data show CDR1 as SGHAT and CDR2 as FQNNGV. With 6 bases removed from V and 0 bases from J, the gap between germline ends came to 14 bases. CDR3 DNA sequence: TGTGCCAGCAGGCACTTACACCGGGACCAAGAGACCCAGTACTTC. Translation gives CASRHLHRDQETQYF. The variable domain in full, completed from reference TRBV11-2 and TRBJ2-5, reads EAGVAQSPRYKIIEKRQSVAFWCNPISGHATLYWYQQILGQGPKLLIQFQNNGVVDDSQLPKDRFSAERLKGVDSTLKIQPAKLEDSAVYLCASRHLHRDQETQYFGPGTRLLVL.

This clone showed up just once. The CDR3, as DNA: TGTGCCAGCAGCTTGGTGGGACAGGGGTTCGGTGAGCAGTTCTTC. This encodes CASSLVGQGFGEQFF. This chain joins TRBV5-6 and TRBJ2-1, with TRBD1 matching 10 bases. Trimming removed 0 bases from V and 9 bases from J; junction bases left unmatched: 6. The CDR3 totals 15 residues. Germline CDR1 reads SGHDT; CDR2 reads YYEEEE. Complete variable domain (other parts from reference TRBV5-6 and TRBJ2-1): DAGVTQSPTHLIKTRGQQVTLRCSPKSGHDTVSWYQQALGQGPQFIFQYYEEEERQRGNFPDRFSGHQFPNYSSELNVNALLLGDSALYLCASSLVGQGFGEQFFGPGTRLTVL.

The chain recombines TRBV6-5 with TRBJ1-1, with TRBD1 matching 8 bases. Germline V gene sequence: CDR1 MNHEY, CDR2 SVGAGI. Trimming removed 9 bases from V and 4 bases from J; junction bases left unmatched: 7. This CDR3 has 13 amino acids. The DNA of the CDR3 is TGTGCCAGTAACAGGGGGGAACGCACTGAAGCTTTCTTT. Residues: CASNRGERTEAFF.

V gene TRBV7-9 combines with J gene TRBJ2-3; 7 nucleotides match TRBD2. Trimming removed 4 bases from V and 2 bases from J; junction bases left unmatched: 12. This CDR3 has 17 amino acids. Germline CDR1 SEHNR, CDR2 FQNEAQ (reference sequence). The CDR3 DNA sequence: TGTGCCAGCAGCTCCTCCCGGGAGACTAGCTTCACAGATACGCAGTATTTT. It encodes CASSSSRETSFTDTQYF.

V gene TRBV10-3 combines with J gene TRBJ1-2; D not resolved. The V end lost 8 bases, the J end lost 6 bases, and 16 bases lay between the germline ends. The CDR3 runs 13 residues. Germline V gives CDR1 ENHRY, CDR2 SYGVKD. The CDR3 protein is CAIGDPRHHGYTF. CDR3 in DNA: TGTGCCATCGGAGACCCCCGACACCATGGCTACACCTTC.

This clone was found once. DNA for the CDR3: TGTGCCAGCAGTTACGGACAGGGGTGGGGTACTGAAGCTTTCTTT. Its protein product is CASSYGQGWGTEAFF. J is TRBJ1-1 and V is TRBV28; TRBD1 matches 9 bases. Per germline, CDR1 MDHEN and CDR2 SYDVKM. The CDR3 spans 15 residues. V shed 4 bases and J 5 bases; nucleotides not matched to a gene: 8.

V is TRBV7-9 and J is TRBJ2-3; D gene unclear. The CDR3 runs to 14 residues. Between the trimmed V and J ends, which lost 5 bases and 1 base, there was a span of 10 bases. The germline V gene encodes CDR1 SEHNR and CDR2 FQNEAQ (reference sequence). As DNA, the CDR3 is TGTGCCAGCAGCCAAACTGGGGGCACAGATACGCAGTATTTT. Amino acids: CASSQTGGTDTQYF. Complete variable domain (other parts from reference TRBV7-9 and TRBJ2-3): DTGVSQNPRHKITKRGQNVTFRCDPISEHNRLYWYRQTLGQGPEFLTYFQNEAQLEKSRLLSDRFSAERPKGSFSTLEIQRTEQGDSAMYLCASSQTGGTDTQYFGPGTRLTVL.

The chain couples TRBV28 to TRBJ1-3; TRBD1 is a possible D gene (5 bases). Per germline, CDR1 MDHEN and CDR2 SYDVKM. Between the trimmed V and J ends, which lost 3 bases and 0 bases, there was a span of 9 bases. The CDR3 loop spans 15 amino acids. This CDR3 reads CASSFRGFSGNTIYF. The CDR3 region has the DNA TGTGCCAGCAGTTTTAGGGGTTTCTCTGGAAACACCATATATTTT.

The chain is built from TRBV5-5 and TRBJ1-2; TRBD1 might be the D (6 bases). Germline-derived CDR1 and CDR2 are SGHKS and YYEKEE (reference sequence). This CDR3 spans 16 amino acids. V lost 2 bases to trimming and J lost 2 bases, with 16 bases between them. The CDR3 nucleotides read TGTGCCAGCAGCTTCGCTACAGGGTTTCAGAACTATGGCTACACCTTC. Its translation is CASSFATGFQNYGYTF.

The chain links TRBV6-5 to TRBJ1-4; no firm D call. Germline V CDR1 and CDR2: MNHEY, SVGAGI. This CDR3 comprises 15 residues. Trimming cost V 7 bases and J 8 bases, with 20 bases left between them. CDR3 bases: TGTGCCAGCACTCCCTGGGCCGCGGTTCAAGAAAAACTGTTTTTT. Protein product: CASTPWAAVQEKLFF.

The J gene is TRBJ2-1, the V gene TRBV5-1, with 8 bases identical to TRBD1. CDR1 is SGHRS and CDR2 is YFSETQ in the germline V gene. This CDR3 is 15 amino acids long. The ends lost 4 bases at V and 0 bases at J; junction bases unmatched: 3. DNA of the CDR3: TGCGCCAGCAGCCTGACAGGGGACTCCTACAATGAGCAGTTCTTC. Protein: CASSLTGDSYNEQFF.

CDR3 DNA sequence: TGCGCCAGCAGCCTGGGGGTCTCCGAGACCCAGTACTTC. Protein sequence: CASSLGVSETQYF. This rearrangement joins TRBV23-1 to TRBJ2-5; the D call may be TRBD1 or TRBD2 (5 bases each). TRBV23-1 is sorted into the ORF group, with uncertain function. Trimming shortened V by 6 bases and J by 5 bases, and 13 bases separated the two germline ends. This CDR3 spans 13 amino acids.

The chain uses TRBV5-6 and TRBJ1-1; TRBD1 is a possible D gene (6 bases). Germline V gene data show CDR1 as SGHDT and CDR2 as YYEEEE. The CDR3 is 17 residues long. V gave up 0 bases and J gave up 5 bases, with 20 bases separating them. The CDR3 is CASSLDVSGGAWTEAFF. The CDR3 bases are TGTGCCAGCAGCTTGGACGTCTCTGGGGGCGCGTGGACTGAAGCTTTCTTT.

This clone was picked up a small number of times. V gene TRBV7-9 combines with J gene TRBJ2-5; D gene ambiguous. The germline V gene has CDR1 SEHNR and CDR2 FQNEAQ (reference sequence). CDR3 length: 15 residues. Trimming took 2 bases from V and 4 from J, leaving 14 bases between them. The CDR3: CASSLWRAGPETQYF. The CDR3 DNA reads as TGTGCCAGCAGCTTATGGCGAGCTGGGCCAGAGACCCAGTACTTC.

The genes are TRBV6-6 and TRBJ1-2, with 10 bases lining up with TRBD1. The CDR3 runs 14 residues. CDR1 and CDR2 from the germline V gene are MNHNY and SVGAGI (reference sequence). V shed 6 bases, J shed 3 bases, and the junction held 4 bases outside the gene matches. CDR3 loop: CASSPDRGHYGYTF. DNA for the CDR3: TGTGCCAGCAGCCCAGACAGGGGGCACTATGGCTACACCTTC.

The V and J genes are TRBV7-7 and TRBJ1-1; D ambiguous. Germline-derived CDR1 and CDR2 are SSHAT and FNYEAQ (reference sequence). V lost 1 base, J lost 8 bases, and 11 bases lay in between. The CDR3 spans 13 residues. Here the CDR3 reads CASSLEDGKEAFF. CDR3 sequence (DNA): TGTGCCAGCAGCTTAGAGGACGGTAAAGAAGCTTTCTTT.

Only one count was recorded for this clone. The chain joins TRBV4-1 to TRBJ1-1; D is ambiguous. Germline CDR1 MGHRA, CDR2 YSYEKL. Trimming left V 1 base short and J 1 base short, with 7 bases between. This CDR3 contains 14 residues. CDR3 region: CASSQARWNTEAFF. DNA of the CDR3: TGCGCCAGCAGCCAAGCCAGATGGAACACTGAAGCTTTCTTT.

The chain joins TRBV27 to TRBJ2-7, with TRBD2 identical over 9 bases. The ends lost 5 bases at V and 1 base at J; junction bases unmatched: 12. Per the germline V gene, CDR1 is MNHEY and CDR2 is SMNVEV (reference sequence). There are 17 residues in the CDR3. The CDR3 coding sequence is TGTGCCAGCAGTCCGACACGGGCTAGCGGGAAGTCCTACGAGCAGTACTTC. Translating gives CASSPTRASGKSYEQYF.

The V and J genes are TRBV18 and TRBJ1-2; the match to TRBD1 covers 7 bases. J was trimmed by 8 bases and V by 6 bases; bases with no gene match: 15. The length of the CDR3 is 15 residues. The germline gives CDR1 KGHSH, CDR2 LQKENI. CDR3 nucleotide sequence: TGTGCCAGCTCCCCTAGGATGACAGGGCCGGACGGCTACACCTTC. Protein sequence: CASSPRMTGPDGYTF.

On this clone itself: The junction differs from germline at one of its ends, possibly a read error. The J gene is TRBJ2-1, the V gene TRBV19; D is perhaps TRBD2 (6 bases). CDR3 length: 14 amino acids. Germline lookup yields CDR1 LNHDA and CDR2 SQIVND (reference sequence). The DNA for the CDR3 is TGTGCCAGTAGTGTAGAGGGAGGCCACAATGAGCAGTTCTTC. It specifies CASSVEGGHNEQFF.